These 4 T cell receptor beta chains were all obtained from the same sample, sequenced in a study of blood T cell repertoires in COVID-19. Measured with immunoSEQ multiplex PCR; TCRdb has only the in-frame clones, and not every one. The table has over 250,000 clones, around nine tenths seen once. The specimen sequenced was PBMCs or T cells enriched from blood (not recorded which). These receptors were obtained from a woman aged 60-75 years who had recovered from COVID-19.

The chain uses TRBV2 and TRBJ1-2; D perhaps matches TRBD1 (5 bases). The CDR3 runs to 15 residues. CDR1 SNHLY and CDR2 FYNNEI come from the germline V gene. Trimming removed 8 bases from V and 1 base from J, with 17 bases in between. Written as DNA, the CDR3 is TGTGCCAGCCACCGAGGTGGGGCGATTAACTATGGCTACACCTTC. As protein: CASHRGGAINYGYTF.

J is TRBJ2-2 and V is TRBV5-1; TRBD2 aligns across 9 bases. Germline values: CDR1 SGHRS, CDR2 YFSETQ. Trimming removed 1 base from V and 3 bases from J; junction bases left unmatched: 4. The CDR3 is made up of 16 amino acids. The DNA of the CDR3 is TGCGCCAGCAGCTTGTCTAGCGGGGTTTACACCGGGGAGCTGTTTTTT. It specifies CASSLSSGVYTGELFF. The full variable domain, rest sourced from reference TRBV5-1 and TRBJ2-2, is KAGVTQTPRYLIKTRGQQVTLSCSPISGHRSVSWYQQTPGQGLQFLFEYFSETQRNKGNFPGRFSGRQFSNSRSEMNVSTLELGDSALYLCASSLSSGVYTGELFFGEGSRLTVL.

This chain uses TRBV9 with TRBJ2-1, with 10 bases identical to TRBD2. This CDR3 contains 15 residues. Looked up from germline, CDR1 is SGDLS and CDR2 is YYNGEE. V was clipped by 1 base and J by 5 bases; unmatched bases: 3. In nucleotides, the CDR3 is TGTGCCAGCAGCGTAAGAGCGGGAGGGAACAATGAGCAGTTCTTC. Its translation: CASSVRAGGNNEQFF. Full variable domain (missing parts from reference TRBV9 and TRBJ2-1): DSGVTQTPKHLITATGQRVTLRCSPRSGDLSVYWYQQSLDQGLQFLIQYYNGEERAKGNILERFSAQQFPDLHSELNLSSLELGDSALYFCASSVRAGGNNEQFFGPGTRLTVL.

The chain links TRBV28 to TRBJ2-3, with D possibly TRBD1 on 5 matching bases. Trimming removed 2 bases from V and 5 bases from J, with 11 bases in between. Per germline, CDR1 MDHEN and CDR2 SYDVKM. The CDR3 is 14 residues long. CDR3 in DNA: TGTGCCAGCAGTTTAGGCACAGGTCTAGATACGCAGTATTTT. Translating it yields CASSLGTGLDTQYF.